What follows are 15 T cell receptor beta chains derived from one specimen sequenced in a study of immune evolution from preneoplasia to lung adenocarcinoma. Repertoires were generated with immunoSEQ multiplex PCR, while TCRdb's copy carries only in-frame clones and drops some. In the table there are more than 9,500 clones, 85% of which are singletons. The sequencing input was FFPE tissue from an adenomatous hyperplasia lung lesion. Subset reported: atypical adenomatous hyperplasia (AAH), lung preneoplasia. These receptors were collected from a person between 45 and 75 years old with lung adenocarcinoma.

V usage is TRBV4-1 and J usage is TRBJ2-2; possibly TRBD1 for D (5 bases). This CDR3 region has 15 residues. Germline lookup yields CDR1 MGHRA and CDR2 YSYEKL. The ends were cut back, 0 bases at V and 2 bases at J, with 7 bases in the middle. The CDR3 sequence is CASSQEWTNTGELFF. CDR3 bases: TGCGCCAGCAGCCAAGAGTGGACAAACACCGGGGAGCTGTTTTTT.

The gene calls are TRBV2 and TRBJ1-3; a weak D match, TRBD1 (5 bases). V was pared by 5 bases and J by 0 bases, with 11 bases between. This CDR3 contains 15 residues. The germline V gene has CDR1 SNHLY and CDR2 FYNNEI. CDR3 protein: CASSPRGSSGNTIYF. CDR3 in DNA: TGTGCCAGCAGTCCCCGGGGGAGCTCTGGAAACACCATATATTTT.

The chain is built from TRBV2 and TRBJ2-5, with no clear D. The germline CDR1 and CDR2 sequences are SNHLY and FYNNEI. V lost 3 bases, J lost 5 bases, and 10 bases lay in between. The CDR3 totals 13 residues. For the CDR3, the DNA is TGTGCCAGCAGTGACAACAGATACGAGACCCAGTACTTC. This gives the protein CASSDNRYETQYF.

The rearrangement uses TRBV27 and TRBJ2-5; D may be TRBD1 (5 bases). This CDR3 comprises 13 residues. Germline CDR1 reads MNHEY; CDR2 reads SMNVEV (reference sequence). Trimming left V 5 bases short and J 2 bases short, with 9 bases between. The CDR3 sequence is CASSRTYQETQYF. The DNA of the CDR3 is TGTGCCAGCAGTAGGACATATCAAGAGACCCAGTACTTC.

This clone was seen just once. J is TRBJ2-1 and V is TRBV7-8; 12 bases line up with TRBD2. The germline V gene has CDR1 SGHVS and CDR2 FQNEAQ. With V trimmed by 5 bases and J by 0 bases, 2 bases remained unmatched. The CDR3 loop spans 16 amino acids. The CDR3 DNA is TGTGCCAGCAGCAGGACTAGCGGGGACTCCTACAATGAGCAGTTCTTC. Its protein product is CASSRTSGDSYNEQFF.

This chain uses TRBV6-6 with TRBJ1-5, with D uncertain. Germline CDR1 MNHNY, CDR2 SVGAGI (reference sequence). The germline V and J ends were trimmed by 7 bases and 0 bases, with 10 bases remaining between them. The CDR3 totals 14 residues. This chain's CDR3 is CASIDEGSNQPQHF. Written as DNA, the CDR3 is TGTGCCAGCATTGACGAGGGTAGCAATCAGCCCCAGCATTTT.

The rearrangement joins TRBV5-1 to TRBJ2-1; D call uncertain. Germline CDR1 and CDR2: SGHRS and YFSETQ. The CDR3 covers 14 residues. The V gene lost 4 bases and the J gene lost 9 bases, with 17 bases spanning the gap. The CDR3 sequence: CASSPFDPWGEQFF. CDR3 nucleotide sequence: TGCGCCAGCAGCCCCTTTGATCCCTGGGGTGAGCAGTTCTTC.

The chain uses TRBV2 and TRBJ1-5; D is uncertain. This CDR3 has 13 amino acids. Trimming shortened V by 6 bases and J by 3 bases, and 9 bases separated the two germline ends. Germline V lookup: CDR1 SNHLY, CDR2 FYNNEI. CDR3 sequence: CASSAQTNQPQHF. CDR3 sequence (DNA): TGTGCCAGCAGCGCGCAGACCAATCAGCCCCAGCATTTT.

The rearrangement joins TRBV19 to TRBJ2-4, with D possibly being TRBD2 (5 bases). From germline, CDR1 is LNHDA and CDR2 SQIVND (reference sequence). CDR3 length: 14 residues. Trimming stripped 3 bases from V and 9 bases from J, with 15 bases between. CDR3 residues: CASSIGIGKRIQYF. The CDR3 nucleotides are TGTGCCAGTAGTATCGGGATAGGGAAACGCATTCAGTACTTC.

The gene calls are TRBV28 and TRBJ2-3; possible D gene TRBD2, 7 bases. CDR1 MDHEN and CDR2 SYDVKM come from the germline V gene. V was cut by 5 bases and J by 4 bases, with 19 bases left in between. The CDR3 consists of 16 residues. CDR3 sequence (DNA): TGTGCCAGCAGTCCCTTAGGGGGAGGGCCTTCAGATACGCAGTATTTT. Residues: CASSPLGGGPSDTQYF.

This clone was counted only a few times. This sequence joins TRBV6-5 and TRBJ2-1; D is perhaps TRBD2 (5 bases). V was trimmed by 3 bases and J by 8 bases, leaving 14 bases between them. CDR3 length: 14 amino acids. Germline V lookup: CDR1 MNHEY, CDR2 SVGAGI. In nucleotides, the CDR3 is TGTGCCAGCAGTTATCGGGGAGTCAACGATGAGCAGTTCTTC. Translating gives CASSYRGVNDEQFF.

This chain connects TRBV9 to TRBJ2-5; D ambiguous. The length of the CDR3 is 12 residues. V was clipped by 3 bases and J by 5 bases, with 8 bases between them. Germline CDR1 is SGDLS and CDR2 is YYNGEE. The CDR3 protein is CASSADFETQYF. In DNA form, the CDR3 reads TGTGCCAGCAGCGCAGATTTCGAGACCCAGTACTTC.

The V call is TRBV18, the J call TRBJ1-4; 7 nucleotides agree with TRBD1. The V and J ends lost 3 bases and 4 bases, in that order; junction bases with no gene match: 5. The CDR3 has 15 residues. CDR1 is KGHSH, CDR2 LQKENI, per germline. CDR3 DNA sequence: TGTGCCAGCTCACCCCGGGGACAGCGTAATGAAAAACTGTTTTTT. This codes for CASSPRGQRNEKLFF.

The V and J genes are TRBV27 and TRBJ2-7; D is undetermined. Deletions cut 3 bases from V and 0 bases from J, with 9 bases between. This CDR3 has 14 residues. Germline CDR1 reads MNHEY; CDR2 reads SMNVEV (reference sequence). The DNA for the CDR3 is TGTGCCAGCAGTTTGACGACACACTCCTACGAGCAGTACTTC. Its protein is CASSLTTHSYEQYF.

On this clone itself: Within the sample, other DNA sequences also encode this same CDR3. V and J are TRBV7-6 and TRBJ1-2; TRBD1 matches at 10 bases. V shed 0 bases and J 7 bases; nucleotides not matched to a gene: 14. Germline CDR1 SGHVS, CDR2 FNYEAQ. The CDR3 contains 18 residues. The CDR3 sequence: CASSLATGGVRMIRGYTF. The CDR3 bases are TGTGCCAGCAGCTTAGCGACAGGGGGCGTTCGTATGATACGTGGCTACACCTTC.